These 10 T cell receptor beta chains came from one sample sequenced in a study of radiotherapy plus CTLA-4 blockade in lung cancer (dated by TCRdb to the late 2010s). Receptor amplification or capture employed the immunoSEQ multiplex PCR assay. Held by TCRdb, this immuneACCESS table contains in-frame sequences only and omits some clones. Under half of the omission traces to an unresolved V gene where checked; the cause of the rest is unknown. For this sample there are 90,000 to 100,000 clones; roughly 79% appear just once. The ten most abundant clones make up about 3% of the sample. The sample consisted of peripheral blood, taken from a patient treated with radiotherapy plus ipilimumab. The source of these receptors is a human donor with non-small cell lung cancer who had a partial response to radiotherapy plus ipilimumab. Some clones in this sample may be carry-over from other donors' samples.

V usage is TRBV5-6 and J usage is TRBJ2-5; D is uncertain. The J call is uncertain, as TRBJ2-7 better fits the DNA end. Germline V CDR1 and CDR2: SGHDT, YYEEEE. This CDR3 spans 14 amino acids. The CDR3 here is CASSATHYSYEQYF. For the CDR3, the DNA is TGTGCCAGCAGCGCGACACATTACTCCTACGAGCAGTACTTC.

The CDR3 reads CASSPPQRETQYF. The CDR3 DNA reads TGTGCCAGCAGCCCCCCCCAGAGGGAAACGCAGTATTTT. The V call is TRBV7-2, the J call TRBJ2-3, with TRBD2 as a possible D gene (5 bases). The germline CDR1 and CDR2 sequences are SGHTA and FQGNSA. The CDR3 spans 13 residues. The V end lost 5 bases, the J end lost 9 bases, and 15 bases lay between the germline ends.

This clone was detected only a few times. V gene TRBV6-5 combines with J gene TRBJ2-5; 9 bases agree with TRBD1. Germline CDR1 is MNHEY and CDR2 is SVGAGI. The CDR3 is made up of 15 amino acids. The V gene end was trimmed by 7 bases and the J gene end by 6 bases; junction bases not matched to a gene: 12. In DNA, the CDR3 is TGTGCCAGCAAACAACCGGGACAGGGTTATAAGACCCAGTACTTC. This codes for CASKQPGQGYKTQYF.

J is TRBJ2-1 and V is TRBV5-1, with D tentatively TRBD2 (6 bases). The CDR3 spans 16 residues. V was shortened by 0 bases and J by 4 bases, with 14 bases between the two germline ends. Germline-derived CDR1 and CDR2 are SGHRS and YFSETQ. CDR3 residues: CASSLGGPGGYNEQFF. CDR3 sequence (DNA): TGCGCCAGCAGCTTGGGGGGCCCCGGGGGTTACAATGAGCAGTTCTTC.

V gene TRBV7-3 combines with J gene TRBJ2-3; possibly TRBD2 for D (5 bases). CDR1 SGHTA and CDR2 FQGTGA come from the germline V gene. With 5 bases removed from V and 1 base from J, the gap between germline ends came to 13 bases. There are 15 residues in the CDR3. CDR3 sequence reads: CASSRTSGGTDTQYF. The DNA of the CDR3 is TGTGCCAGCAGCCGGACTTCCGGGGGCACAGATACGCAGTATTTT.

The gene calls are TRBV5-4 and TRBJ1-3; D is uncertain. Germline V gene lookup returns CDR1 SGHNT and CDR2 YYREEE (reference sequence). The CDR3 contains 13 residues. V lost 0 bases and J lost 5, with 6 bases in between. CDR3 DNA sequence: TGTGCCAGCAGCTTGGGAGTAAGAAACACCATATATTTT. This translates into CASSLGVRNTIYF.

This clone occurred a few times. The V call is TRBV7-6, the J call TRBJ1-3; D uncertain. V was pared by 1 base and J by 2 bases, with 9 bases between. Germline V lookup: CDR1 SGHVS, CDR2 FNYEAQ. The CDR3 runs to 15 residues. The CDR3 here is CASSLVSGAGNTIYF. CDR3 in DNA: TGTGCCAGCAGCTTAGTCAGCGGCGCTGGAAACACCATATATTTT.

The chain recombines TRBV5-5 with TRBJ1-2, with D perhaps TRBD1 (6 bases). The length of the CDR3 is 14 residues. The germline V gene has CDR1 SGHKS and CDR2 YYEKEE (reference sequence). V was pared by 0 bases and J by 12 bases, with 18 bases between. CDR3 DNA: TGTGCCAGCAGCTTGGCGATCCTTACGACAGGAAACACCTTC. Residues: CASSLAILTTGNTF.

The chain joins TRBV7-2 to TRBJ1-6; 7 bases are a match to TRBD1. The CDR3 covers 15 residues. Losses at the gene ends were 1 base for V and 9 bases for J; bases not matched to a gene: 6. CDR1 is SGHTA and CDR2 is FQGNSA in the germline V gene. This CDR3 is CASSLGFRGSSPLHF. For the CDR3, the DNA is TGTGCCAGCAGCTTAGGTTTCAGGGGGTCTTCACCCCTCCACTTT.

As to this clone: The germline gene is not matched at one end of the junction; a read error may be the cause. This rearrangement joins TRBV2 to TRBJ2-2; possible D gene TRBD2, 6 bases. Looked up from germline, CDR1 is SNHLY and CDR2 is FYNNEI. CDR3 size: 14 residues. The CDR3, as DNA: TGTGCAAGCACGGGGGAGCCCAACACCGGGGAGCTGTTTTTT. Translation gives CASTGEPNTGELFF.